This TCR beta chain was sequenced during a study of T cell responses to AZD1222 COVID-19 vaccine. CDR1 LGHNA and CDR2 YSLEER come from the germline V gene. Trimming took 5 bases from V and 5 from J, leaving 5 bases between them. The CDR3 runs 11 residues. The method was immunoSEQ multiplex PCR; TCRdb's version includes in-frame clones alone and lacks a portion of them. The sample holds about 140,000 clones, approximately 95% seen once. The TCR originated in an adult in good health. The chain has TRBV4-3 and TRBJ2-3; D uncertain. The material was peripheral blood, obtained on day 0 of MenACWY control vaccination. The CDR3 coding sequence is TGCGCCAGCAGCGCAGGAGATACGCAGTATTTT. This translates into CASSAGDTQYF.